One and the same sample provided the 23 T cell receptor beta chains below, sequenced in a study of T cell changes during pregnancy in multiple sclerosis. TCRdb keeps only in-frame clones here, not all; method: immunoSEQ multiplex PCR. The table includes about 53,000 clones, more than 90% detected once. The starting material was CD8+ T cells from peripheral blood mononuclear cells, obtained before pregnancy. The receptors here all came from a female donor with multiple sclerosis, enrolled in a pregnancy study.

J is TRBJ2-1 and V is TRBV19; D possibly corresponds to TRBD1 (6 bases). Germline CDR1 LNHDA, CDR2 SQIVND (reference sequence). Between the trimmed V and J ends, which lost 10 bases and 0 bases, there was a span of 10 bases. CDR3 length equals 13 residues. The DNA for the CDR3 is TGTGCCACCTCAGGGGTCTCCTACAATGAGCAGTTCTTC. Translation gives CATSGVSYNEQFF.

On this clone: One junction end does not reproduce the germline sequence, and a read error may be involved. The chain recombines TRBV5-3 with TRBJ1-1; a possible D gene is TRBD1 (5 bases). TRBV5-3 is annotated as an ORF whose role is uncertain. The CDR3 is 13 residues long. This CDR3 is CARSLVQVNIRGF. The CDR3 bases are TGTGCCAGAAGCTTGGTTCAGGTGAACATTAGGGGTTTT.

The rearrangement joins TRBV7-9 to TRBJ1-6; 7 bases fit TRBD1. With 4 bases clipped from V and 8 bases from J, the junction kept 5 bases outside the gene matches. This CDR3 region has 14 residues. The germline gives CDR1 SEHNR, CDR2 FQNEAQ (reference sequence). CDR3 residues: CASSSRDSHSPLHF. As DNA, the CDR3 is TGTGCCAGCAGCTCCCGGGACAGTCATTCACCCCTCCACTTT.

The rearrangement uses TRBV10-3 and TRBJ1-1; TRBD1 matches 9 bases. CDR3 size: 15 residues. Germline values: CDR1 ENHRY, CDR2 SYGVKD. V lost 2 bases and J lost 5; bases outside the gene matches: 6. The CDR3 DNA sequence: TGTGCCATCAGTGAGGCGACAGGGGGATGGACTGAAGCTTTCTTT. Its translation: CAISEATGGWTEAFF.

Written as DNA, the CDR3 is TGTGCCAGCAGCTTAGTAGGGGAACCTGGAAACACCATATATTTT. As protein: CASSLVGEPGNTIYF. This sequence joins TRBV7-9 and TRBJ1-3; the D gene is possibly TRBD1 (5 bases). Germline values: CDR1 SEHNR, CDR2 FQNEAQ (reference sequence). This CDR3 comprises 15 residues. The ends were cut back, 1 base at V and 2 bases at J, with 9 bases in the middle.

The J gene is TRBJ2-7, the V gene TRBV9, with D maybe TRBD1 (6 bases). Per germline, CDR1 SGDLS and CDR2 YYNGEE. The V gene lost 4 bases and the J gene lost 8 bases, with 13 bases spanning the gap. The CDR3 is made up of 12 amino acids. CDR3 sequence (DNA): TGTGCCAGCAGCACCGGACAGAGCCAGCAGTACTTC. As protein: CASSTGQSQQYF.

The chain combines TRBV7-2 with TRBJ2-3; TRBD2 matches 9 bases. Germline V lookup: CDR1 SGHTA, CDR2 FQGNSA. This CDR3 has 15 amino acids. The V gene end was trimmed by 5 bases and the J gene end by 0 bases; junction bases not matched to a gene: 3. The CDR3 DNA follows: TGTGCCAGCAGCCAAAGCGGGGGGAGCACAGATACGCAGTATTTT. Translation gives CASSQSGGSTDTQYF. The whole variable domain, filled in from reference TRBV7-2 and TRBJ2-3, reads GAGVSQSPSNKVTEKGKDVELRCDPISGHTALYWYRQSLGQGLEFLIYFQGNSAPDKSGLPSDRFSAERTGGSVSTLTIQRTQQEDSAVYLCASSQSGGSTDTQYFGPGTRLTVL.

V usage is TRBV7-8 and J usage is TRBJ1-1; 11 bases map to TRBD1. Trimming removed 3 bases from V and 0 bases from J; junction bases left unmatched: 9. The CDR3 covers 18 residues. Germline V gene data show CDR1 as SGHVS and CDR2 as FQNEAQ. The chain's CDR3 is CASSFPGQGVSMNTEAFF. CDR3 nucleotide sequence: TGTGCCAGCAGCTTCCCGGGACAGGGGGTGAGCATGAACACTGAAGCTTTCTTT.

This sequence joins TRBV9 and TRBJ2-7; 8 bases map to TRBD1. Germline V gene sequence: CDR1 SGDLS, CDR2 YYNGEE. This CDR3 spans 14 amino acids. The J segment lost 2 bases and the V segment lost 3 bases, leaving 4 bases of the junction unmatched. The CDR3 sequence is CASSAGQGTYEQYF. CDR3 nucleotide sequence: TGTGCCAGCAGCGCCGGACAGGGAACCTACGAGCAGTACTTC.

The chain is built from TRBV4-3 and TRBJ2-1; 8 bases line up with TRBD2. V was clipped by 0 bases and J by 8 bases; unmatched bases: 3. Germline V gene lookup returns CDR1 LGHNA and CDR2 YSLEER. The CDR3 runs to 14 residues. The CDR3 nucleotides are TGCGCCAGCAGCCAAGAGAAGCGGGGGTATGAGCAGTTCTTC. The encoded protein is CASSQEKRGYEQFF.

The rearrangement joins TRBV30 to TRBJ2-5, with 7 bases that match TRBD2. Germline lookup yields CDR1 GTSNPN and CDR2 SVGIG (reference sequence). The CDR3 consists of 14 residues. V gave up 5 bases and J gave up 1 base; unmatched junction bases: 7. CDR3 in amino acids: CAWGTGGSQETQYF. The CDR3 DNA follows: TGTGCCTGGGGGACCGGGGGGAGCCAAGAGACCCAGTACTTC.

The rearrangement uses TRBV2 and TRBJ1-6; 9 bases map to TRBD1. CDR3 length: 17 residues. The V and J ends lost 5 bases and 7 bases, in that order; junction bases with no gene match: 12. Germline V gene sequence: CDR1 SNHLY, CDR2 FYNNEI. Here the CDR3 reads CASSPDRGETLNSPLHF. CDR3 sequence (DNA): TGTGCCAGCAGTCCGGACAGGGGCGAAACCCTAAATTCACCCCTCCACTTT.

The rearrangement uses TRBV19 and TRBJ2-7; maybe TRBD1 (6 bases). The CDR3 covers 14 residues. The V and J ends lost 3 bases and 0 bases respectively, with 9 bases between them. Germline CDR1 LNHDA, CDR2 SQIVND (reference sequence). In nucleotides, the CDR3 is TGTGCCAGTAGTATCCAGGACAGCTCCTACGAGCAGTACTTC. Encoded protein: CASSIQDSSYEQYF.

The rearrangement joins TRBV7-2 to TRBJ2-2; TRBD2 matches 7 bases. The V gene's germline CDR1 is SGHTA and CDR2 FQGNSA. CDR3 size: 16 residues. V lost 5 bases, J lost 4 bases, and 10 bases stayed unmatched. The CDR3 sequence is CASSGSGGEGTGELFF. The CDR3 DNA sequence: TGTGCCAGCAGCGGTAGTGGGGGGGAAGGCACCGGGGAGCTGTTTTTT.

V usage is TRBV7-9 and J usage is TRBJ2-2, with TRBD2 as a possible D gene (5 bases). The germline V gene encodes CDR1 SEHNR and CDR2 FQNEAQ (reference sequence). V was clipped by 8 bases and J by 3 bases, with 13 bases between them. The CDR3 has 14 amino acids. CDR3 in DNA: TGTGCCAGCTTGCCTAGCCTGGACACCGGGGAGCTGTTTTTT. This translates into CASLPSLDTGELFF.

The chain combines TRBV30 with TRBJ2-1, with a possible D match to TRBD2 (7 bases). The CDR3 has 14 residues. V lost 2 bases to trimming and J lost 7 bases, with 15 bases between them. Germline CDR1 and CDR2: GTSNPN and SVGIG (reference sequence). CDR3 residues: CAWSSGGAPNEQFF. The CDR3 nucleotides are TGTGCCTGGAGTAGTGGGGGGGCCCCGAATGAGCAGTTCTTC.

This chain joins TRBV29-1 and TRBJ1-3, with a tentative D call TRBD1 (6 bases). Germline V gene sequence: CDR1 SQVTM, CDR2 ANQGSEA. This CDR3 comprises 14 residues. V was trimmed by 4 bases and J by 2 bases, leaving 12 bases between them. CDR3 DNA sequence: TGCAGCGTTGTGGTGGCAGGGGCTGGAAACACCATATATTTT. It encodes CSVVVAGAGNTIYF.

V usage is TRBV5-4 and J usage is TRBJ1-6; 7 nucleotides match TRBD1. CDR3 length equals 15 residues. The V and J ends lost 0 bases and 11 bases, in that order; junction bases with no gene match: 8. Per the germline V gene, CDR1 is SGHNT and CDR2 is YYREEE (reference sequence). CDR3 loop: CASSLDPGGGAPLHF. The CDR3 DNA reads TGTGCCAGCAGCTTGGATCCAGGGGGTGGTGCACCCCTCCACTTT.

The chain combines TRBV27 with TRBJ2-7, with 9 bases fitting TRBD1. The CDR3 is made up of 16 amino acids. V dropped 5 bases and J dropped 9; count of bases not matched to a gene: 17. Germline V CDR1 and CDR2: MNHEY, SMNVEV (reference sequence). This chain's CDR3 is CASSLDPRDRVVGQYF. The DNA of the CDR3 is TGTGCCAGCAGTCTAGACCCCCGGGACAGGGTGGTTGGGCAGTACTTC.

A remark on this clone: One end of the junction varies from germline; a read error may be responsible. CDR3 sequence: CASSQGGNAGELFF. The DNA of the CDR3 is TGTGCCAGCTCCCAGGGAGGGAACGCCGGGGAGCTGTTTTTT. The chain has TRBV7-9 and TRBJ2-2; TRBD2 matches at 7 bases. The germline V gene has CDR1 SEHNR and CDR2 FQNEAQ (reference sequence). The CDR3 is 14 amino acids.

The chain joins TRBV9 to TRBJ1-6, with D possibly matching TRBD1 (5 bases). The CDR3 has 13 amino acids. V was pared by 3 bases and J by 11 bases, with 12 bases between. Germline CDR1 is SGDLS and CDR2 is YYNGEE. CDR3 sequence (DNA): TGTGCCAGCAGCGGGGACTCTTCCACACCCCTCCACTTT. Translated, it gives CASSGDSSTPLHF.

The genes are TRBV30 and TRBJ2-2; 15 positions agree with TRBD2. Germline V gene sequence: CDR1 GTSNPN, CDR2 SVGIG (reference sequence). V shed 4 bases, J shed 7 bases, and the junction held 1 base outside the gene matches. The CDR3 has 14 amino acids. The CDR3 region is CAWTGLAGGGELFF. CDR3 sequence (DNA): TGTGCCTGGACGGGACTAGCGGGGGGCGGGGAGCTGTTTTTT.

The chain uses TRBV4-3 and TRBJ2-3; D call uncertain. Trimming pared 0 bases from V and 0 bases from J, leaving 19 bases between. Germline lookup yields CDR1 LGHNA and CDR2 YSLEER. This CDR3 contains 19 residues. CDR3 coding DNA: TGCGCCAGCAGCCAAGATAGCCTCCGACTCCCTTCTAGCACAGATACGCAGTATTTT. This sequence encodes CASSQDSLRLPSSTDTQYF.